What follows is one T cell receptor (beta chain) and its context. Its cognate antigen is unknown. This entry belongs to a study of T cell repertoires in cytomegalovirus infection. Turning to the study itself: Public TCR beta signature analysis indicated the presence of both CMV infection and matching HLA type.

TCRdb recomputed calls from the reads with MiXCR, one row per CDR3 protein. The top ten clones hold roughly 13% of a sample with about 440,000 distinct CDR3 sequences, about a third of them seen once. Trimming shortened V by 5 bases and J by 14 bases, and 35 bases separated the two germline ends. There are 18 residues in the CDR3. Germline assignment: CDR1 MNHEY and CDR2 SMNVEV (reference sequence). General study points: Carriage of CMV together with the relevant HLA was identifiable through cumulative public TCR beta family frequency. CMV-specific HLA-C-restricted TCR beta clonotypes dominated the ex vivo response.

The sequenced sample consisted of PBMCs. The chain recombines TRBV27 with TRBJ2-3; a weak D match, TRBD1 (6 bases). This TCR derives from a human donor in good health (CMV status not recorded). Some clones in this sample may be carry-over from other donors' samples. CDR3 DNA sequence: TGTGCCAGCAGTACATATCTCTTCCGGGACAAAAGCACAGATCCGCCGTATTTT. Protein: CASSTYLFRDKSTDPPYF.